Listed below are T cell receptor beta chains from one sample, sequenced in a study of human T cells and chemical hapten exposure. TCRdb processed the RACE reads anew with MiXCR; each CDR3 protein has one entry. Among nearly 350,000 distinct CDR3 sequences listed, around 7% were seen once. This specimen was whole blood, taken in connection with sensitization to the hapten diphenylcyclopropenone (DPC). These receptor sequences come from a young woman with alopecia areata. Some clones in this sample may be carry-over from other donors' samples. The CDR3 runs from the conserved cysteine through the conserved F or W. A D gene is named only where the DNA matches it firmly. Part of the rows lack a size; the others show once, few, many or a class for expanded clones.

V gene	clone size	D gene	J gene	CDR3 protein	CDR3 DNA
TRBV7-2	-	TRBD1	TRBJ1-6	CASSSRQGGNSPLHF	TGTGCCAGCAGCTCCCGACAGGGCGGCAATTCACCCCTCCACTTT
TRBV18	few	-	TRBJ1-1	CASSVQGAEAFF	TGTGCCAGCTCAGTGCAGGGCGCTGAAGCTTTCTTT
TRBV7-2	few	TRBD2	TRBJ2-1	CASSTLAVGGNEQFF	TGTGCCAGCAGCACCCTAGCGGTCGGGGGCAATGAGCAGTTCTTC
TRBV6-5	few	TRBD1	TRBJ2-3	CASTLGQGSTDTQYF	TGTGCCAGCACTCTGGGACAGGGAAGCACAGATACGCAGTATTTT
TRBV14	-	TRBD1	TRBJ2-1	CASSPSTGYNEQFF	TGTGCCAGCAGCCCTTCGACAGGGTACAATGAGCAGTTCTTC
TRBV19	many	TRBD2	TRBJ2-1	CASSIGGGASEQFF	TGTGCCAGTAGTATCGGCGGGGGGGCCAGTGAGCAGTTCTTC
TRBV9	many	-	TRBJ2-3	CASSVLLGPTDTQYF	TGTGCCAGCAGCGTCCTACTAGGACCGACAGATACGCAGTATTTT
TRBV3-1	many	TRBD1	TRBJ2-5	CASSHHTGQGSGETQYF	TGTGCCAGCAGCCACCACACGGGACAGGGGAGTGGAGAGACCCAGTACTTC
TRBV10-3	-	-	TRBJ2-5	CASGVPQETQYF	TGTGCCTCCGGGGTACCCCAAGAGACCCAGTACTTC
TRBV7-8	many	TRBD1	TRBJ2-7	CASSPRGRGSEQYF	TGTGCCAGCAGCCCCCGTGGCAGGGGGTCCGAGCAGTACTTC
TRBV7-2	-	-	TRBJ2-1	CASSQNTRSYNEQFF	TGTGCCAGCAGCCAAAACACCCGCTCCTACAATGAGCAGTTCTTC
TRBV14	-	-	TRBJ1-4	CASSQRLTNEKLFF	TGTGCCAGCAGCCAACGGCTTACTAATGAAAAACTGTTTTTT
TRBV10-3	many	TRBD1	TRBJ2-1	CAISGGTGGANEQFF	TGTGCCATCAGTGGAGGGACAGGGGGGGCCAATGAGCAGTTCTTC
TRBV5-6	few	-	TRBJ1-1	CASSPGRSSPEAFF	TGTGCCAGCAGCCCGGGACGGAGTTCTCCTGAAGCTTTCTTT
TRBV6-2/TRBV6-3	many	-	TRBJ2-1	CASSYRANLNNEQFF	TGTGCCAGCAGTTACAGGGCTAATTTGAACAATGAGCAGTTCTTC
TRBV7-2	-	-	TRBJ1-4	CASSARRESLNEKLFF	TGTGCCAGCAGCGCAAGACGGGAGAGCCTTAATGAAAAACTGTTTTTT
TRBV18	-	-	TRBJ1-1	CASSLYDRDEAFF	TGTGCCAGCTCACTATACGACAGAGATGAAGCTTTCTTT
TRBV6-5	-	-	TRBJ1-2	CASRGTVYGYTF	TGTGCCAGCAGGGGGACGGTCTATGGCTACACCTTC
TRBV4-3	-	-	TRBJ1-4	CASSQVYGGRRNEKLFF	TGCGCCAGCAGCCAAGTGTATGGGGGCCGACGGAATGAAAAACTGTTTTTT
TRBV6-1	-	-	TRBJ1-3	CASREWNTIYF	TGTGCCAGCAGAGAATGGAACACCATATATTTT
TRBV6-5	many	-	TRBJ2-1	CASSYSSPGTSRNEQFF	TGTGCCAGCAGTTACTCGTCTCCAGGAACGAGTAGAAATGAGCAGTTCTTC
TRBV7-2	few	TRBD1	TRBJ1-5	CASSREQGTDQPQHF	TGTGCCAGCAGTCGGGAACAGGGGACCGATCAGCCCCAGCATTTT